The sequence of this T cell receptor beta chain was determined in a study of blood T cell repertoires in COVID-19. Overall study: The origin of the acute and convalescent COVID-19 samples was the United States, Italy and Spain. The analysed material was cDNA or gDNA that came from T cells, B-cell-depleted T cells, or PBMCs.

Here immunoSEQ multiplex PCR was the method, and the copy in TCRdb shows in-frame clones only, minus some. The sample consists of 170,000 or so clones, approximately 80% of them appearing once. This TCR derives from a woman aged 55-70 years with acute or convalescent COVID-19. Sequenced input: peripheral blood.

The CDR3 region has the DNA TGTGCCAGCCGGCGGGGGGGGTCAGATACGCAGTATTTT. Translating it yields CASRRGGSDTQYF. The chain recombines TRBV7-2 with TRBJ2-3; TRBD2 agrees at 9 bases. The CDR3 consists of 13 residues. CDR1 SGHTA and CDR2 FQGNSA come from the germline V gene. J gave up 4 bases and V 8 bases, and 4 bases lay outside the gene matches.